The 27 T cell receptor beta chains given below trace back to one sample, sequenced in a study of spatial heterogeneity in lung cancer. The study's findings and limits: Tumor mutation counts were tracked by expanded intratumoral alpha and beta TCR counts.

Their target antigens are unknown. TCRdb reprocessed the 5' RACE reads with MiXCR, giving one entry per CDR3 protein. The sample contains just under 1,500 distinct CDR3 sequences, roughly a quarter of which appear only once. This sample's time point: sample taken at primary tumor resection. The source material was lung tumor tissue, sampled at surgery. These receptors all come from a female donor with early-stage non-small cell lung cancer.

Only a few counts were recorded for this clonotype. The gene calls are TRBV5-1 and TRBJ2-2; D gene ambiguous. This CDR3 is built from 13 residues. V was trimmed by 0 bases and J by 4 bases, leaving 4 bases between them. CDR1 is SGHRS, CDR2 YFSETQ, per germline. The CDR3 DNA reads TGCGCCAGCAGCTTGGACGGCACCGGGGAGCTGTTTTTT. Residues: CASSLDGTGELFF.

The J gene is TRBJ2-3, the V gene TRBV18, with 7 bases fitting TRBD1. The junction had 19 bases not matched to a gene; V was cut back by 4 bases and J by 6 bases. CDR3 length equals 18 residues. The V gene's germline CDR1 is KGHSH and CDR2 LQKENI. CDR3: CASSRGQATAVDGDTQYF. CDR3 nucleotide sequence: TGTGCCAGCTCACGTGGACAGGCCACAGCGGTAGACGGGGATACGCAGTATTTT.

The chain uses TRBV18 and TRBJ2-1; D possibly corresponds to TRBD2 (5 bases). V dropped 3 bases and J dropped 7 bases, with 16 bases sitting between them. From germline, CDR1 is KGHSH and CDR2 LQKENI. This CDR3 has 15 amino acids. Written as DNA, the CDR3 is TGTGCCAGCTCACCCCCGAGTGGGAGCACGAATGAGCAGTTCTTC. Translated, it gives CASSPPSGSTNEQFF.

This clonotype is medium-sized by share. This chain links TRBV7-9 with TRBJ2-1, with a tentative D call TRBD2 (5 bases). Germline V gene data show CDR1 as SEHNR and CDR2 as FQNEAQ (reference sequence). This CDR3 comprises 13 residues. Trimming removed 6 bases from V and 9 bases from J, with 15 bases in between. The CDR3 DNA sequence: TGTGCCAGCAGACTAGGGTCGGATCCTGAGCAGTTCTTC. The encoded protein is CASRLGSDPEQFF.

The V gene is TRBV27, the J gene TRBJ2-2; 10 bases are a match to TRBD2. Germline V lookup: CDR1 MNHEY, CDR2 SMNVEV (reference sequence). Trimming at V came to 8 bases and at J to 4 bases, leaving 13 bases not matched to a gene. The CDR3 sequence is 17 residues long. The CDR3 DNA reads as TGTGCCAGCCTCGGTTTAGCGGGAGGCCCCCGCACCGGGGAGCTGTTTTTT. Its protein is CASLGLAGGPRTGELFF.

Written as DNA, the CDR3 is TGCAGCGTTGAAGAATCAGGGGCGAACTATGGCTACACCTTC. It codes for CSVEESGANYGYTF. J is TRBJ1-2 and V is TRBV29-1; tentative D call: TRBD1 (6 bases). The CDR3 contains 14 residues. Deletions cut 0 bases from V and 2 bases from J, with 10 bases between. Germline values: CDR1 SQVTM, CDR2 ANQGSEA.

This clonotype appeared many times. DNA for the CDR3: TGTGCCAGCAGCGCCCCGGGACACCGAGAAGCTTTCTTT. It encodes CASSAPGHREAFF. The chain is built from TRBV3-1 and TRBJ1-1; TRBD1 is a possible D gene (6 bases). V gave up 5 bases and J gave up 8 bases, with 15 bases separating them. Germline lookup yields CDR1 LGHDT and CDR2 YNNKEL (reference sequence). There are 13 residues in the CDR3. Together with reference TRBV3-1 and TRBJ1-1, the CDR3 gives the full variable domain: DTAVSQTPKYLVTQMGNDKSIKCEQNLGHDTMYWYKQDSKKFLKIMFSYNNKELIINETVPNRFSPKSPDKAHLNLHINSLELGDSAVYFCASSAPGHREAFFGQGTRLTVV.

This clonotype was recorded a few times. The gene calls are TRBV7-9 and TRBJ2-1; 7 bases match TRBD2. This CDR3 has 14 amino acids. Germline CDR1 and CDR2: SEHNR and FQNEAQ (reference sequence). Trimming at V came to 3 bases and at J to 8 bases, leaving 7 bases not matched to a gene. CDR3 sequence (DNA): TGTGCCAGCAGCTTGGGCGGGAGAGGCGATGAGCAGTTCTTC. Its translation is CASSLGGRGDEQFF.

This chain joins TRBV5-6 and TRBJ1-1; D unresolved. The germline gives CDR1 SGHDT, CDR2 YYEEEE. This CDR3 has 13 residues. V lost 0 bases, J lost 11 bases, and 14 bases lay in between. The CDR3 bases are TGTGCCAGCAGCTTGGGCCCGAGCCTGCCGGCTTTCTTT. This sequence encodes CASSLGPSLPAFF.

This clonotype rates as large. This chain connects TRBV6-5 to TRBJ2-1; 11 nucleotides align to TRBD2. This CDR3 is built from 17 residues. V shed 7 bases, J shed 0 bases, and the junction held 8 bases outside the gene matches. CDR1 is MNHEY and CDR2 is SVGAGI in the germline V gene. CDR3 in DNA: TGTGCCAGCAAACTGGGACTAGCGGATAGCTCCTACAATGAGCAGTTCTTC. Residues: CASKLGLADSSYNEQFF.

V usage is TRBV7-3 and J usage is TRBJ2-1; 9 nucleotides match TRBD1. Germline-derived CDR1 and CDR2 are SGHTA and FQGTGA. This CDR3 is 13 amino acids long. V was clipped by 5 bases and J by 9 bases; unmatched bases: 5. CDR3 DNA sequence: TGTGCCAGCAGCGCAGGACAGGGGTTTGAGCAGTTCTTC. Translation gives CASSAGQGFEQFF.

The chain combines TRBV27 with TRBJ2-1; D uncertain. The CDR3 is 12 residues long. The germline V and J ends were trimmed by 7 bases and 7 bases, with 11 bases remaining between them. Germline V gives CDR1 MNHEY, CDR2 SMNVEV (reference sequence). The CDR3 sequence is CASTTGRNEQFF. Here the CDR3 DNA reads TGTGCCAGCACGACTGGAAGGAATGAGCAGTTCTTC.

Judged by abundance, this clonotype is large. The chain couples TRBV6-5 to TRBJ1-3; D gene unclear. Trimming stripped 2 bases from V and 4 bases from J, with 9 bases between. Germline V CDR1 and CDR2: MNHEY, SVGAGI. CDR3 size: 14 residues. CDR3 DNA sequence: TGTGCCAGCAGTTACCGGGCACACGGAAACACCATATATTTT. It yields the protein CASSYRAHGNTIYF.

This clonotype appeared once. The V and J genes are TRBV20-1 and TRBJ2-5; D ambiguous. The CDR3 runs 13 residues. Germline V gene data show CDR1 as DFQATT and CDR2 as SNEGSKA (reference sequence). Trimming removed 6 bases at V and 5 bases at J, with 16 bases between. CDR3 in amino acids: CSAPGSAAETQYF. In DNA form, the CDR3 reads TGCAGTGCCCCCGGGTCAGCAGCGGAGACCCAGTACTTC.

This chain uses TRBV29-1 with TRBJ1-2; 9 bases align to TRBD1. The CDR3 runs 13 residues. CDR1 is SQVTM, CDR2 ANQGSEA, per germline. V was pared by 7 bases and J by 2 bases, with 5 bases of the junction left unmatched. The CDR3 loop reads CSARTGANYGYTF. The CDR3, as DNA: TGCAGCGCACGGACAGGGGCCAACTATGGCTACACCTTC. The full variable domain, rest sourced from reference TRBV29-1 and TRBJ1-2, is SAVISQKPSRDICQRGTSLTIQCQVDSQVTMMFWYRQQPGQSLTLIATANQGSEATYESGFVIDKFPISRPNLTFSTLTVSNMSPEDSSIYLCSARTGANYGYTFGSGTRLTVV.

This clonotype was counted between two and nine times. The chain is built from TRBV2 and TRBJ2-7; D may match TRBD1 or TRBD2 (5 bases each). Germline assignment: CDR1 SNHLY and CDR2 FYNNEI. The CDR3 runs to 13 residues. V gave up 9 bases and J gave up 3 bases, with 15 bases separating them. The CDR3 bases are TGTGCCAGTCGGGACGGCCCCAACTACGAGCAGTACTTC. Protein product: CASRDGPNYEQYF.

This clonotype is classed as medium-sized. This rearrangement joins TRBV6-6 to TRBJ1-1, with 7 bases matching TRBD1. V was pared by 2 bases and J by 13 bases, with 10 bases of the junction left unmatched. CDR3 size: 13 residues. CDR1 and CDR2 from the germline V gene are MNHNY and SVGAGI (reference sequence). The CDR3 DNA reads TGTGCCAGCAGTTACGGACAGGCCCTGGGTTTTTTCTTT. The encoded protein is CASSYGQALGFFF.

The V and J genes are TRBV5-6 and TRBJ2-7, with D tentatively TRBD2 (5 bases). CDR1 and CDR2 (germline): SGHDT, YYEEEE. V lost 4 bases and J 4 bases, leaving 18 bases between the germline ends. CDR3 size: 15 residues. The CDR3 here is CASSSTRFVVYEQYF. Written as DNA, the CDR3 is TGTGCCAGCAGCAGCACTAGGTTCGTGGTGTACGAGCAGTACTTC. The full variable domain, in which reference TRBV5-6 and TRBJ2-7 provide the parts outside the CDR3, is DAGVTQSPTHLIKTRGQQVTLRCSPKSGHDTVSWYQQALGQGPQFIFQYYEEEERQRGNFPDRFSGHQFPNYSSELNVNALLLGDSALYLCASSSTRFVVYEQYFGPGTRLTVT.

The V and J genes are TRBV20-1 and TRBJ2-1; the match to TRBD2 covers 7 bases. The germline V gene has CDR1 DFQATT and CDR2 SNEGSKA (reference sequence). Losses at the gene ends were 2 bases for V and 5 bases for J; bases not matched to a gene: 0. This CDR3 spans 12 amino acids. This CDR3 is CSARLADNEQFF. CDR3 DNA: TGCAGTGCTAGACTAGCGGACAATGAGCAGTTCTTC.

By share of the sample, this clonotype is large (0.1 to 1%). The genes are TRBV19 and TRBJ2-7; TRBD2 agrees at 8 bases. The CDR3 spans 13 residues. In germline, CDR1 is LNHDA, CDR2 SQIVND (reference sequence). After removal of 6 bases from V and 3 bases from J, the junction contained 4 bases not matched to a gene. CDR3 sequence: CASSPGLVYEQYF. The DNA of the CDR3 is TGTGCCAGTAGCCCGGGACTAGTCTACGAGCAGTACTTC.

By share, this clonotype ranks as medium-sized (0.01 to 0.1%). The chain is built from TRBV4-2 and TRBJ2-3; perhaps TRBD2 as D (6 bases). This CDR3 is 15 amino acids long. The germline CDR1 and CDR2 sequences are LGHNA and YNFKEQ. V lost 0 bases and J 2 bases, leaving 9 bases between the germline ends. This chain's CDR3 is CASSQDRRVTDTQYF. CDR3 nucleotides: TGTGCCAGCAGCCAAGACCGGAGGGTCACAGATACGCAGTATTTT.

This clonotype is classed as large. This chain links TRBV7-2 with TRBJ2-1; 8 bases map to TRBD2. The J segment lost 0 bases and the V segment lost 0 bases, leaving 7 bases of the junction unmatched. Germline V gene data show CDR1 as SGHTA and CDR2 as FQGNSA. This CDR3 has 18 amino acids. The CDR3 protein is CASSLAGGGLSSYNEQFF. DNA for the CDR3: TGTGCCAGCAGCTTAGCGGGCGGGGGGTTGAGCTCCTACAATGAGCAGTTCTTC.

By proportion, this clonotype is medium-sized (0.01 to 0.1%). The chain's CDR3 is CASSWNTGSYEQYV. The CDR3 bases are TGCGCCAGCAGCTGGAATACAGGAAGCTACGAGCAGTACGTC. The rearrangement links TRBV5-1 to TRBJ2-7, with D possibly being TRBD1 (5 bases). The CDR3 totals 14 residues. Deletions cut 3 bases from V and 3 bases from J, with 13 bases between. Germline CDR1 reads SGHRS; CDR2 reads YFSETQ.

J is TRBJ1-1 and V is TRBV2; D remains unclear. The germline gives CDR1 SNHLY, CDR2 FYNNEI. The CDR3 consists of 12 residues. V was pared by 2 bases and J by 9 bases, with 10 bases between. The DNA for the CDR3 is TGTGCCAGCAGTGAACGGACGGATAAAGCTTTCTTT. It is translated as CASSERTDKAFF. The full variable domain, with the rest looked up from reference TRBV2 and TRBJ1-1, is EPEVTQTPSHQVTQMGQEVILRCVPISNHLYFYWYRQILGQKVEFLVSFYNNEISEKSEIFDDQFSVERPDGSNFTLKIRSTKLEDSAMYFCASSERTDKAFFGQGTRLTVV.

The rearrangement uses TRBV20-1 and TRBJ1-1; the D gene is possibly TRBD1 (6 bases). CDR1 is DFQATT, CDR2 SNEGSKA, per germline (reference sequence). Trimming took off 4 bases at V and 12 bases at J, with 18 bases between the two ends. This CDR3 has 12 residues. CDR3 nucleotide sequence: TGCAGTGCTACACCGCGGGACACCACAACTTTCTTT. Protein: CSATPRDTTTFF.

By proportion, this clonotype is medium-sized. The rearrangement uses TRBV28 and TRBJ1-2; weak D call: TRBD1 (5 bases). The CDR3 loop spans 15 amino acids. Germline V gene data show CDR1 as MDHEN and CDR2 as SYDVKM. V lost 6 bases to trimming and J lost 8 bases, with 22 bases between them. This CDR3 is CASSKLWDVGRGYTF. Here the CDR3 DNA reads TGTGCCAGCAGCAAACTTTGGGACGTTGGGCGCGGCTACACCTTC.

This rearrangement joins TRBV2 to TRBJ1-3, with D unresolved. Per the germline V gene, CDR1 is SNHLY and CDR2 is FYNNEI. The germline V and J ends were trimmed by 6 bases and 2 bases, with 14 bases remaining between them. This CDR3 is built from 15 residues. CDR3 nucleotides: TGTGCCAGCAGACAACAGCTTTCTCCTGGAAACACCATATATTTT. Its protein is CASRQQLSPGNTIYF.